The T cell receptor (beta chain) described here comes from a study of CD8 T cells in ankylosing spondylitis. TCRdb passed the 5' RACE reads through MiXCR, listing each CDR3 protein once. This table has 300,000 to 350,000 distinct CDR3 sequences, around 10% appearing once. The V gene end was trimmed by 7 bases and the J gene end by 4 bases; junction bases not matched to a gene: 9. Germline values: CDR1 MGHRA, CDR2 YSYEKL. This CDR3 is 15 amino acids long. This clonotype has a count of ten or more. Sequencing used blood, either unsorted or a sorted T cell fraction (not recorded which). This sequence originates from a female donor with ankylosing spondylitis or in good health (not recorded which). The V call is TRBV4-1, the J call TRBJ2-3; 9 bases match TRBD2. The CDR3 loop is CASKQGRGGPDTQYF. CDR3 in DNA: TGCGCCAGCAAGCAAGGGCGGGGGGGCCCAGATACGCAGTATTTT.